Following are 2 T cell receptor beta chains from one sample sequenced in a study of cytomegalovirus exposure and HLA in healthy donors. PCR amplification relied on 60 Vbeta primers (plus 13 Jbeta primers). The repertoire was sequenced with immunoSEQ multiplex PCR; TCRdb's copy has only in-frame clones and lacks some. The sample lists about 130,000 clones, about 10% occurring once. Sample: PBMCs. The receptors shown here come from a man aged 50-60 years in good health and CMV-seronegative.

This clone was seen a few times. The rearrangement links TRBV28 to TRBJ1-2, with 7 bases matching TRBD1. Germline V gene sequence: CDR1 MDHEN, CDR2 SYDVKM. The CDR3 length is 15 residues. V lost 9 bases to trimming and J lost 3 bases; unmatched junction nucleotides: 13. The CDR3: CASHVTGTVDYGYTF. CDR3 DNA sequence: TGTGCCAGTCACGTTACCGGGACAGTCGACTATGGCTACACCTTC.

The chain links TRBV29-1 to TRBJ2-7; 13 bases fit TRBD2. V was pared by 7 bases and J by 6 bases, with 3 bases of the junction left unmatched. CDR1 is SQVTM, CDR2 ANQGSEA, per germline. This CDR3 spans 12 amino acids. The CDR3 here is CSAGLAGSEQYF. DNA of the CDR3: TGCAGCGCGGGACTAGCGGGATCCGAGCAGTACTTC.